The following is a T cell receptor (beta chain) sequence with its context. It lacks a known antigen. No base quality information exists; no much larger clone differs at one position. In Seattle, one collaborating source enrolled patients while the infection was active and tracked those patients longitudinally over the course of disease. Whole blood was collected in K2EDTA tubes by collaborating institutions according to the institutions' own protocols. Collaborator samples were shipped for TCRbeta analysis as frozen whole blood, isolated PBMCs, or DNA extracted from either sample type. This specimen comes from a study of blood T cell repertoires in COVID-19 (dated by TCRdb to about 2020). About the investigation overall: Collaborator samples came from the United States, Italy and Spain and covered acute and convalescent phases of COVID-19. Deeply sampled blood TCRbeta repertoires from subjects exposed to, actively infected with, or recovered from COVID-19 were included in the dataset. The prospective study material was composed of cDNA or gDNA derived from T cells, B-cell-depleted T cells, or PBMCs. The repertoires were released in a freely available public database intended as a resource for research on the immune response to SARS-CoV-2. A de-identified subject ID, COVID-19 status, age in years and sex were almost always included in the sample metadata. Samples came from the ongoing ImmuneRACE study (first 160 participants) plus 1,254 subjects from 6 global collaborators. HLA class I and class II types, where available, came from metadata supplied by the sample provider rather than from assay-based typing.

The CDR3 spans 17 residues, from the cysteine through the phenylalanine. Only the CDR3 DNA stays, 51 bases, in frame from base 1. From a lookup of the germline V gene (reference sequence), CDR1 and CDR2 are LNHNV and YYDKDF. Here V drops 0 bases and J drops 0 bases, and the junction holds 5 bases not matched to any gene. Overall results and qualifications from the work: How much clinical and demographic metadata was included differed by source and by participant, and the metadata was provided uncurated.

TCRbeta CDR3 regions were amplified from genomic DNA using the immunoSEQ Assay, a bias-controlled multiplex PCR. Per the original workflow: The number of nucleated cells in each sample was estimated from the amplification of reference gene primers within the assay. To quantify the absolute abundance of each unique TCRbeta CDR3 rearrangement, sequence reads were collapsed and filtered. Productive Simpson clonality was computed per sample as the square root of Simpson's diversity index over productive rearrangements. TCRdb re-hosts the immuneACCESS table, in-frame sequences only. Its copies lack some clones; in the studies checked, an unresolved V gene accounts for under half of them, and the cause for the rest is not known. From that table come the V and J calls and clone size; the DNA was used to work out D and trimming. The sample table records about 350,000 clones; more than 70% of these occur just once. The ten largest clones capture roughly 3.9% of the sample.

The rearrangement joined TRBV15 to TRBJ1-3; 7 bases in between match TRBD1. This sequence originates from a woman aged 60-70 years with COVID-19, enrolled during active disease. The sample taken for sequencing was peripheral blood. The sequenced DNA: TGTGCCACCAGCAGAGAGTACAGGGGCCCCTCTGGAAACACCATATATTTT. Protein translation: CATSREYRGPSGNTIYF.